Shown below are 6 T cell receptor beta chains from a single sample sequenced in a study of T cell repertoires in cytomegalovirus infection. MiXCR was run by TCRdb on the reads, yielding one entry per CDR3 protein. The sample lists approximately 260,000 distinct CDR3 sequences, over 15% occurring once. Sample: CD8+ T cells from PBMCs. These receptors were collected from a human donor in good health (CMV status not recorded). Some clones in this sample may be carry-over from other donors' samples.

The chain joins TRBV11-3 to TRBJ2-1, with 9 bases aligning to TRBD2. J was trimmed by 8 bases and V by 5 bases; bases with no gene match: 7. CDR3 length equals 14 residues. The germline CDR1 and CDR2 sequences are SGHNT and YENEEA. The CDR3 region has the DNA TGTGCCAGCAGCCTGACTAGCGGTTTCGATGAGCAGTTCTTC. This codes for CASSLTSGFDEQFF. Full variable domain (missing parts from reference TRBV11-3 and TRBJ2-1): EAGVVQSPRYKIIEKKQPVAFWCNPISGHNTLYWYLQNLGQGPELLIRYENEEAVDDSQLPKDRFSAERLKGVDSTLKIQPAELGDSAVYLCASSLTSGFDEQFFGPGTRLTVL.

CDR3 protein: CASSELAGWGEQFF. The DNA of the CDR3 is TGTGCCAGCAGTGAACTAGCGGGCTGGGGCGAGCAGTTCTTC. V is TRBV6-1 and J is TRBJ2-1; TRBD2 matches at 8 bases. J was trimmed by 10 bases and V by 2 bases; bases with no gene match: 7. The CDR3 runs to 14 residues. CDR1 is MNHNS and CDR2 is SASEGT in the germline V gene.

The chain carries TRBV25-1 and TRBJ2-1; D is undetermined. In germline, CDR1 is MGHDK, CDR2 SYGVNS. Trimming pared 3 bases from V and 5 bases from J, leaving 14 bases between. This CDR3 contains 15 residues. The DNA of the CDR3 is TGTGCCAGCAGTGACCTTAAGGACCCCGACAATGAGCAGTTCTTC. It translates to CASSDLKDPDNEQFF.

There are a few counts of this clonotype. The rearrangement links TRBV20-1 to TRBJ1-2; 9 nucleotides align to TRBD1. Germline values: CDR1 DFQATT, CDR2 SNEGSKA (reference sequence). The CDR3 runs to 15 residues. The V gene end was trimmed by 6 bases and the J gene end by 6 bases; junction bases not matched to a gene: 14. The CDR3 sequence: CSADPGTGLPNGYTF. In DNA, the CDR3 is TGCAGTGCCGACCCCGGGACAGGGCTACCCAATGGCTACACCTTC.

This clonotype turned up a few times. The CDR3 here is CASSQDPSAGGFCNEQFF. DNA of the CDR3: TGCGCCAGCAGTCAAGACCCTTCCGCGGGGGGGTTTTGCAATGAGCAGTTCTTC. The chain carries TRBV23-1 and TRBJ2-1; TRBD2 matches at 9 bases. TRBV23-1 qualifies as an ORF whose function is uncertain. CDR3 length: 18 amino acids. Unmatched junction bases numbered 14, after V lost 2 bases and J lost 6 bases.

This clonotype has ten or more counts. The chain joins TRBV7-8 to TRBJ2-2; D could derive from TRBD1 or TRBD2 (6 bases each). CDR3 length: 16 amino acids. Germline V gene sequence: CDR1 SGHVS, CDR2 FQNEAQ. The ends were cut back, 0 bases at V and 3 bases at J, with 11 bases in the middle. The CDR3 bases are TGTGCCAGCAGCTTAGCAGGGGGGAAATACACCGGGGAGCTGTTTTTT. Translating gives CASSLAGGKYTGELFF.